This T cell receptor (beta chain) was recorded in a study of human T cells and chemical hapten exposure. Documented time point: patch test 1, 2 weeks after DPC sensitization. Described treatment: therapeutic diphenylcyclopropenone sensitization with weekly scalp DPC. MiXCR, applied by TCRdb to the RACE reads, yields one record per CDR3 protein. The profile shows 150,000 to 200,000 distinct CDR3 sequences, 20% to 25% of them singletons. Deletions cut 1 base from V and 6 bases from J, with 13 bases between. This CDR3 has 14 amino acids. The germline CDR1 and CDR2 sequences are DFQATT and SNEGSKA (reference sequence). This clonotype has a handful of counts.

The receptor's source is a woman aged 50 to 60 with alopecia areata. Some clones in this sample may be carry-over from other donors' samples. V gene TRBV20-1 combines with J gene TRBJ2-4; D gene ambiguous. Material: whole blood, obtained in connection with sensitization to the hapten diphenylcyclopropenone (DPC). The CDR3 DNA reads as TGCAGTGCTAGAGTCCGGGCCTGGGGAAACATTCAGTACTTC. The encoded protein is CSARVRAWGNIQYF.